One sample yielded the 23 T cell receptor beta chains listed below, sequenced in a study of blood T cell repertoires in COVID-19. Measured with immunoSEQ multiplex PCR; TCRdb has only the in-frame clones, and not every one. The repertoire holds around 130,000 clones, with approximately 80% as singletons. The sample was peripheral blood. The receptor source for this set is a woman between 45 and 60 years old with acute or convalescent COVID-19.

The chain combines TRBV6-1 with TRBJ2-1; D may be TRBD2 (6 bases). Germline CDR1 MNHNS, CDR2 SASEGT. Trimming removed 2 bases at V and 6 bases at J, with 14 bases between. The CDR3 sequence is 15 residues long. This chain's CDR3 is CASSEIGGMVNEQFF. Written as DNA, the CDR3 is TGTGCCAGCAGTGAAATTGGGGGGATGGTCAATGAGCAGTTCTTC.

A few counts support this clone. The gene calls are TRBV4-2 and TRBJ1-1; D unclear. Germline assignment: CDR1 LGHNA and CDR2 YNFKEQ. The length of the CDR3 is 15 residues. V lost 0 bases and J 6 bases, leaving 14 bases between the germline ends. CDR3 DNA: TGTGCCAGCAGCCAAGATCGGGGAAAAAGGCCTGAAGCTTTCTTT. As protein: CASSQDRGKRPEAFF.

This chain links TRBV5-5 with TRBJ2-7; unclear D gene. Germline CDR1 SGHKS, CDR2 YYEKEE (reference sequence). The length of the CDR3 is 12 residues. With 0 bases removed from V and 2 bases from J, the gap between germline ends came to 3 bases. CDR3 loop: CASSLGTYEQYF. The CDR3 nucleotides are TGTGCCAGCAGCTTGGGTACCTACGAGCAGTACTTC. The variable domain in full, with the rest retrieved from reference TRBV5-5 and TRBJ2-7, is DAGVTQSPTHLIKTRGQQVTLRCSPISGHKSVSWYQQVLGQGPQFIFQYYEKEERGRGNFPDRFSARQFPNYSSELNVNALLLGDSALYLCASSLGTYEQYFGPGTRLTVT.

This clone turned up a few times. The V call is TRBV2, the J call TRBJ2-7; 8 bases agree with TRBD1. Germline CDR1 reads SNHLY; CDR2 reads FYNNEI. Germline trimming cut 7 bases from V and 6 bases from J; bases unmatched to any gene: 8. This CDR3 spans 13 amino acids. In DNA, the CDR3 is TGTGCCAGCACGTTGACAGGGGAAGGCGAGCAGTACTTC. This sequence encodes CASTLTGEGEQYF. The full variable domain, with the rest looked up from reference TRBV2 and TRBJ2-7, is EPEVTQTPSHQVTQMGQEVILRCVPISNHLYFYWYRQILGQKVEFLVSFYNNEISEKSEIFDDQFSVERPDGSNFTLKIRSTKLEDSAMYFCASTLTGEGEQYFGPGTRLTVT.

This clone showed up just once. V gene TRBV25-1 combines with J gene TRBJ1-6, with TRBD1 matching over 7 bases. V trimming: 2 bases; J trimming: 5 bases; junction bases outside the gene matches: 0. The CDR3 has 14 residues. Germline values: CDR1 MGHDK, CDR2 SYGVNS. The CDR3 loop reads CASSEGTDNSPLHF. In DNA form, the CDR3 reads TGTGCCAGCAGTGAAGGGACAGATAATTCACCCCTCCACTTT.

The gene calls are TRBV4-2 and TRBJ2-3; 16 bases are shared with TRBD2. J lost 6 bases, V lost 4 bases, and 4 bases had no gene match. The CDR3 spans 16 residues. Germline V lookup: CDR1 LGHNA, CDR2 YNFKEQ. CDR3 in DNA: TGTGCCAGCAGCCCCGGGACTAGCGGGGGGGCGGATACGCAGTATTTT. Its protein product is CASSPGTSGGADTQYF.

Written as DNA, the CDR3 is TGTGCCAGCAGCATGTACGGCGGGCGCACAGATACGCAGTATTTT. Its translation is CASSMYGGRTDTQYF. The chain is built from TRBV5-6 and TRBJ2-3, with a weak D call TRBD2 (5 bases). The germline V and J ends were trimmed by 4 bases and 1 base, with 13 bases remaining between them. CDR1 and CDR2 from the germline V gene are SGHDT and YYEEEE. This CDR3 is 15 amino acids long.

In DNA form, the CDR3 reads TGCAGCGTTGCCCGGGGGACGGGCGGGGGCTACACCTTC. Residues: CSVARGTGGGYTF. This chain links TRBV29-1 with TRBJ1-2, with D perhaps TRBD1 (5 bases). The V end lost 4 bases, the J end lost 8 bases, and 17 bases lay between the germline ends. The CDR3 runs 13 residues. Germline V gene data show CDR1 as SQVTM and CDR2 as ANQGSEA.

CDR3 sequence: CASSLVSRGLAEAFF. Written as DNA, the CDR3 is TGTGCCAGCAGCTTAGTAAGCAGGGGGCTGGCTGAAGCTTTCTTT. This chain connects TRBV7-8 to TRBJ1-1, with 8 positions matching TRBD1. With V trimmed by 1 base and J by 6 bases, 7 bases remained unmatched. Germline CDR1 and CDR2: SGHVS and FQNEAQ. CDR3 length: 15 residues.

The chain joins TRBV7-2 to TRBJ2-5, with 7 positions matching TRBD1. Germline V CDR1 and CDR2: SGHTA, FQGNSA. The CDR3 length is 14 residues. Trimming took 5 bases from V and 3 from J; bases not matched to a gene: 6. As DNA, the CDR3 is TGTGCCAGCAGCCAGAACAGGGGTAAAGAGACCCAGTACTTC. It encodes CASSQNRGKETQYF.

This clone was counted many times. Here the CDR3 DNA reads TGTGCCACTTCCGGGACAGTCAATCAGCCCCAGCATTTT. Its protein product is CATSGTVNQPQHF. V and J are TRBV28 and TRBJ1-5, with 7 positions matching TRBD1. The J segment lost 3 bases and the V segment lost 10 bases, leaving 6 bases of the junction unmatched. This CDR3 region has 13 residues. CDR1 is MDHEN, CDR2 SYDVKM, per germline.

This clone was seen a single time. V gene TRBV19 combines with J gene TRBJ1-1, with D possibly matching TRBD1 (5 bases). Germline loops: CDR1 LNHDA, CDR2 SQIVND (reference sequence). The CDR3 totals 14 residues. Deletions cut 3 bases from V and 5 bases from J, with 13 bases between. The CDR3 DNA reads as TGTGCCAGTAGTATTTCCATTCACAGGACTGAAGCTTTCTTT. Translation: CASSISIHRTEAFF. Full variable domain (outside the CDR3, taken from reference TRBV19 and TRBJ1-1): DGGITQSPKYLFRKEGQNVTLSCEQNLNHDAMYWYRQDPGQGLRLIYYSQIVNDFQKGDIAEGYSVSREKKESFPLTVTSAQKNPTAFYLCASSISIHRTEAFFGQGTRLTVV.

This clone was counted a few times. This chain uses TRBV20-1 with TRBJ1-1, with D tentatively TRBD1 (5 bases). V was pared by 3 bases and J by 8 bases, with 10 bases between. Germline loops: CDR1 DFQATT, CDR2 SNEGSKA (reference sequence). The CDR3 consists of 11 residues. CDR3 sequence: CSARGWGEAFF. DNA of the CDR3: TGCAGTGCTAGGGGGTGGGGCGAAGCTTTCTTT.

The chain links TRBV5-1 to TRBJ1-6; TRBD1 agrees at 8 bases. The CDR3 spans 16 residues. Trimming removed 4 bases from V and 7 bases from J; junction bases left unmatched: 10. Germline CDR1 reads SGHRS; CDR2 reads YFSETQ. The CDR3 reads CASSPSGTGGNSPLHF. CDR3 nucleotides: TGCGCCAGCAGCCCGTCCGGGACAGGCGGGAATTCACCCCTCCACTTT.

The chain has TRBV27 and TRBJ2-2, with 7 bases identical to TRBD1. Germline CDR1 and CDR2: MNHEY and SMNVEV (reference sequence). V lost 1 base, J lost 6 bases, and 2 bases stayed unmatched. This CDR3 is 14 amino acids long. The CDR3, as DNA: TGTGCCAGCAGTTTATACAGGGGACCCGGGGAGCTGTTTTTT. Translating it yields CASSLYRGPGELFF.

The chain carries TRBV6-5 and TRBJ1-2, with TRBD1 identical over 8 bases. Germline CDR1 is MNHEY and CDR2 is SVGAGI. V was clipped by 4 bases and J by 4 bases; unmatched bases: 11. The CDR3 runs to 16 residues. DNA for the CDR3: TGTGCCAGCAGTTTAACACCGACAGGGGCGGTCTATGGCTACACCTTC. Its protein product is CASSLTPTGAVYGYTF.

The V and J genes are TRBV3-1 (or the pseudogene TRBV3-2) and TRBJ2-3; 12 bases line up with TRBD1. This CDR3 region has 19 residues. V lost 4 bases to trimming and J lost 2 bases; unmatched junction nucleotides: 13. Germline values: CDR1 LGHDT, CDR2 YNNKEL (reference sequence). CDR3 loop: CASSPRDRGPKIPTDTQYF. As DNA, the CDR3 is TGTGCCAGCAGCCCCCGGGACAGGGGGCCCAAGATACCCACAGATACGCAGTATTTT.

This chain connects TRBV18 to TRBJ1-2; TRBD1 agrees at 8 bases. V was pared by 3 bases and J by 4 bases, with 7 bases of the junction left unmatched. The length of the CDR3 is 15 residues. Germline V lookup: CDR1 KGHSH, CDR2 LQKENI. For the CDR3, the DNA is TGTGCCAGCTCACCCTCGACAGGGGAGGCCTATGGCTACACCTTC. It yields the protein CASSPSTGEAYGYTF.

The V and J genes are TRBV9 and TRBJ2-2; a possible D gene is TRBD1 (5 bases). CDR1 SGDLS and CDR2 YYNGEE come from the germline V gene. Trimming pared 0 bases from V and 5 bases from J, leaving 11 bases between. The CDR3 covers 15 residues. CDR3 residues: CASSVEVRVTGELFF. The CDR3 DNA is TGTGCCAGCAGCGTAGAGGTCAGGGTTACCGGGGAGCTGTTTTTT. The entire variable domain, with the rest obtained from reference TRBV9 and TRBJ2-2, is as follows: DSGVTQTPKHLITATGQRVTLRCSPRSGDLSVYWYQQSLDQGLQFLIQYYNGEERAKGNILERFSAQQFPDLHSELNLSSLELGDSALYFCASSVEVRVTGELFFGEGSRLTVL.

The chain carries TRBV19 and TRBJ1-2, with 9 bases that match TRBD1. This CDR3 has 14 amino acids. CDR1 and CDR2 (germline): LNHDA, SQIVND (reference sequence). The ends lost 5 bases at V and 13 bases at J; junction bases unmatched: 14. CDR3 sequence: CASSLLTSQGAITF. The DNA for the CDR3 is TGTGCCAGTAGTCTCCTTACCTCACAGGGGGCGATCACCTTC.

The gene calls are TRBV7-8 and TRBJ1-2; D perhaps matches TRBD1 (5 bases). Germline values: CDR1 SGHVS, CDR2 FQNEAQ. The CDR3 covers 14 residues. The V end was cut by 2 bases, the J end by 4 bases, with 11 bases between. Written as DNA, the CDR3 is TGTGCCAGCAGCTTAATCGCCGACAGCTATGGCTACACCTTC. Translated: CASSLIADSYGYTF.

The CDR3 is CASSLGRGGIYNEQFF. In DNA form, the CDR3 reads TGTGCCAGCAGCTTAGGACGCGGGGGGATCTACAATGAGCAGTTCTTC. The chain carries TRBV7-9 and TRBJ2-1, with 8 bases aligning to TRBD2. Germline loops: CDR1 SEHNR, CDR2 FQNEAQ (reference sequence). CDR3 length: 16 amino acids. Trimming took 1 base from V and 3 from J; bases not matched to a gene: 5.

The V gene is TRBV19, the J gene TRBJ1-2, with D possibly TRBD1 on 6 matching bases. The ends were cut back, 4 bases at V and 7 bases at J, with 16 bases in the middle. Germline lookup yields CDR1 LNHDA and CDR2 SQIVND (reference sequence). The CDR3 has 14 residues. CDR3 in DNA: TGTGCCAGTAGTACAACCCTGGGGGCGCCTGGCTACACCTTC. It codes for CASSTTLGAPGYTF.